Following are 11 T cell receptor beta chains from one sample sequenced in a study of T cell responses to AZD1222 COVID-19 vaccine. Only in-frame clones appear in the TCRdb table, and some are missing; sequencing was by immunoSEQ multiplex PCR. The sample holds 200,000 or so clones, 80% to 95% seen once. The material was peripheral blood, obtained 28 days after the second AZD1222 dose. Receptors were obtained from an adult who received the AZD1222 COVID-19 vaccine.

CDR3 sequence reads: CASSSSPGRTTDTQYF. CDR3 in DNA: TGTGCCAGCAGCTCCTCCCCAGGGAGGACGACAGATACGCAGTATTTT. This chain links TRBV7-9 with TRBJ2-3, with a tentative D call TRBD2 (6 bases). V lost 4 bases and J 3 bases, leaving 17 bases between the germline ends. Germline V gene lookup returns CDR1 SEHNR and CDR2 FQNEAQ (reference sequence). This CDR3 region has 16 residues.

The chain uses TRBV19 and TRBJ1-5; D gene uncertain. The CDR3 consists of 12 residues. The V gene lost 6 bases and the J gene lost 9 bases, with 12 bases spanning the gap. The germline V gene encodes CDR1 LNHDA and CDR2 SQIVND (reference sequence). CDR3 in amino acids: CASSGVRWPQHF. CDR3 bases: TGTGCCAGTAGCGGGGTTCGATGGCCCCAGCATTTT.

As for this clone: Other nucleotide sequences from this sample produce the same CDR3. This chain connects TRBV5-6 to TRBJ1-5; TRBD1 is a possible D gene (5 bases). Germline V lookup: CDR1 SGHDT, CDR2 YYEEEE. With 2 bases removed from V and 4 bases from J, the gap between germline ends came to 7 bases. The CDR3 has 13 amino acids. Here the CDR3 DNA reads TGTGCCAGCAGCTTAAGGGGTAATCAGCCCCAGCATTTT. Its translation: CASSLRGNQPQHF.

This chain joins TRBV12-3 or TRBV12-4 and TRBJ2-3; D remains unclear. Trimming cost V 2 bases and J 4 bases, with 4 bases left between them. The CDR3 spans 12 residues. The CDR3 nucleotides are TGTGCCAGCAGTTTACATCCAGATACGCAGTATTTT. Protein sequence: CASSLHPDTQYF.

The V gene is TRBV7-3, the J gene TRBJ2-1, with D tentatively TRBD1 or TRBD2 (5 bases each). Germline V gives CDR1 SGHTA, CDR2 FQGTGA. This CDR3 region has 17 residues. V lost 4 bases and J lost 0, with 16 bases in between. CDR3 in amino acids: CASSSLPAGSSYNEQFF. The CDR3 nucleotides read TGTGCCAGCAGCTCCCTCCCGGCAGGGAGCTCCTACAATGAGCAGTTCTTC.

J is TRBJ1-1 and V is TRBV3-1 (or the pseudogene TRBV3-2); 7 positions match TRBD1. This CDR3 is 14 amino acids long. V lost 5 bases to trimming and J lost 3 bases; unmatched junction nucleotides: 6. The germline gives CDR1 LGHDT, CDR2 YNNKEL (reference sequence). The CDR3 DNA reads TGTGCCAGCAGCTCCAGGGGGGCGGACACTGAAGCTTTCTTT. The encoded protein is CASSSRGADTEAFF.

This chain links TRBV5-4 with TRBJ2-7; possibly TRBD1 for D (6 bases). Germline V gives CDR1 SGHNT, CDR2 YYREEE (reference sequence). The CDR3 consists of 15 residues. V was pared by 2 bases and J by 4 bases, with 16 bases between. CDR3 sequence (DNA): TGTGCCAGCAGCTTACGAGCCGGGACATCGTACGAGCAGTACTTC. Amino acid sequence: CASSLRAGTSYEQYF.

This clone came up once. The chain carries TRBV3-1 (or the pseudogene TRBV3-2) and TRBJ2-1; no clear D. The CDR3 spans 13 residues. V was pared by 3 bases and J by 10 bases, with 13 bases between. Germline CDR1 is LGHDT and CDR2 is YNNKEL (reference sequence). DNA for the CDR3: TGTGCCAGCAGCCAGGGTCTCTTTGGGGAGCAGTTCTTC. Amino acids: CASSQGLFGEQFF.

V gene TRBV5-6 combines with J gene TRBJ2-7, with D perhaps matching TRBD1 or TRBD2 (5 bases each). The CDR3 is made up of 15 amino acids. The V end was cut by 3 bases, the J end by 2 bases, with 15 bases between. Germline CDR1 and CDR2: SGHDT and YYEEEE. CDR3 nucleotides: TGTGCCAGCAGCTCCGCCAGGGACCTGACCTACGAGCAGTACTTC. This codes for CASSSARDLTYEQYF.

CDR3 in amino acids: CASSFLRTGANVLTF. CDR3 sequence (DNA): TGTGCCAGCAGTTTCCTCCGCACTGGGGCCAACGTCCTGACTTTC. The chain carries TRBV28 and TRBJ2-6; D not resolved. The CDR3 is 15 amino acids. Deletions cut 3 bases from V and 2 bases from J, with 8 bases between. Germline CDR1 and CDR2: MDHEN and SYDVKM.

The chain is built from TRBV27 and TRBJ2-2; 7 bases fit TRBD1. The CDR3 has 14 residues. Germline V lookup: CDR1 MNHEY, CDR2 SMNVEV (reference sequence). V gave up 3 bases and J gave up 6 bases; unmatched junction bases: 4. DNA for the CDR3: TGTGCCAGCAGTTTCAGGCAGGGGGCCGGGGAGCTGTTTTTT. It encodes CASSFRQGAGELFF.